This T cell receptor (beta chain) originates from a study of identical twins. This CDR3 is 13 amino acids long. V was pared by 5 bases and J by 5 bases, with 5 bases of the junction left unmatched. This clonotype has ten or more counts. TCRdb called the 5' RACE reads again in MiXCR, with one record for every CDR3 protein. The sample holds 1.5 million to 2 million distinct CDR3 sequences; roughly 35% are singletons and the top ten take 0.27%. The V and J genes are TRBV12-3 or TRBV12-4 and TRBJ2-7, with TRBD1 identical over 8 bases. What was sequenced was cord blood. This TCR came from a newborn girl in good health. The CDR3 DNA sequence: TGTGCCAGCAGTAGAGACAGGGGTGACGAGCAGTACTTC. This translates into CASSRDRGDEQYF.